This T cell receptor beta chain was profiled in a study of cytomegalovirus exposure and HLA in healthy donors. This CDR3 comprises 19 residues. Germline V gene lookup returns CDR1 GTSNPN and CDR2 SVGIG (reference sequence). With V trimmed by 2 bases and J by 3 bases, 13 bases remained unmatched. Use of 60 Vbeta and 13 Jbeta primers characterized the PCR. Repertoires were generated with immunoSEQ multiplex PCR, while TCRdb's copy carries only in-frame clones and drops some. Here the sample spans about 89,000 clones, roughly 70% being singletons. The sequence derives from a male donor in good health and CMV-seronegative. Sample: PBMCs. The chain is built from TRBV30 and TRBJ2-7, with 16 bases identical to TRBD2. This CDR3 reads CAWSIPGLAGGLDSYEQYF. The CDR3 bases are TGTGCCTGGAGTATCCCGGGACTAGCGGGAGGGTTAGATAGCTACGAGCAGTACTTC.